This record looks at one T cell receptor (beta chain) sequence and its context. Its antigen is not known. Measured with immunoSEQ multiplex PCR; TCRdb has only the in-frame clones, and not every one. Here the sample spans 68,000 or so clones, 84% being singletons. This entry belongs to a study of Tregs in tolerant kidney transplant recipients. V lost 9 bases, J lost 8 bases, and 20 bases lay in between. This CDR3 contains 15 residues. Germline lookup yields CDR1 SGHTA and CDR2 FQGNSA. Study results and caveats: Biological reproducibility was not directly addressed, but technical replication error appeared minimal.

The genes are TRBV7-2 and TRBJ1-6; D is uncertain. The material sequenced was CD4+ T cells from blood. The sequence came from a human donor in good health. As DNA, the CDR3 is TGTGCCAGTACCCCCGATAGGGCAGGAGATTCACCCCTCCACTTT. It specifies CASTPDRAGDSPLHF.